The source of this TCR beta chain is a study of control samples from healthy donors and cancer patients (dated by TCRdb to the early 2020s). CDR1 and CDR2 are drawn from the germline V gene: SGHDN, FVKESK. The germline V and J ends show losses of 4 bases and 6 bases respectively, and no gene match explains 8 bases of the junction. The CDR3 sequence holds 16 residues, the cysteine and phenylalanine included. Only the CDR3 DNA is retained, 48 bases long and in frame from the first base. Libraries were made using the immunoSEQ multiplex PCR assay. Imported from immuneACCESS, the table was reduced by TCRdb to in-frame sequences with V and J called. These copies leave out some clones; in studies compared against another copy, an unresolved V gene accounts for under half, and the cause of the remainder is not known. This sample gives about 190,000 clones in total; 90% to 95% of them show up just once. The ten largest clones represent less than 2% of the sample.

A note on this clone: What antigen it recognizes has not been identified. No base quality values were provided; no much bigger clone lies one nucleotide off.

Material: blood. The TCR sequence derives from a man aged 25 to 40 in good health. Recombination joined TRBV14 with TRBJ2-1; 11 bases in between match TRBD1. For the CDR3, the sequence is CASSRFGQGASNEQFF. The sequenced DNA: TGTGCCAGCAGCCGCTTCGGACAGGGGGCGTCCAATGAGCAGTTCTTC.